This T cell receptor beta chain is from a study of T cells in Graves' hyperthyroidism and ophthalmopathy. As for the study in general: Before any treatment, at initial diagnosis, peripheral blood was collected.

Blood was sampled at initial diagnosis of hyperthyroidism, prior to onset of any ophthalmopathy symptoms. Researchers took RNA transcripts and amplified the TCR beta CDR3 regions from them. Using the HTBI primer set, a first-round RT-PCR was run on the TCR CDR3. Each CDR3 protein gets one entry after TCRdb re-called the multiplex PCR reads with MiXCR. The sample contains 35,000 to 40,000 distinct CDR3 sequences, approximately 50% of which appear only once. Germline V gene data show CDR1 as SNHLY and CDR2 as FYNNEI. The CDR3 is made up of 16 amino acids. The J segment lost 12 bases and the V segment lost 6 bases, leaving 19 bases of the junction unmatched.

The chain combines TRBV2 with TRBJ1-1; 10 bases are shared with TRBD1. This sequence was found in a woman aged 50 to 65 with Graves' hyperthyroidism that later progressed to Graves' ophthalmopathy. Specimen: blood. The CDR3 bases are TGTGCCAGCAGGGACAGGGGGACCGTAATGAACACCGAAACTTTCTTT. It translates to CASRDRGTVMNTETFF.